This TCR beta chain was sequenced during a study of blood T cell repertoires in COVID-19. The CDR3 has 13 amino acids. CDR1 is MNHEY and CDR2 is SMNVEV in the germline V gene (reference sequence). Trimming pared 3 bases from V and 5 bases from J, leaving 8 bases between. Data came from immunoSEQ multiplex PCR; TCRdb stores just in-frame clones and leaves some out. The table includes about 120,000 clones, around two thirds detected once. Sequencing input: peripheral blood. This chain links TRBV27 with TRBJ2-1; perhaps TRBD1 as D (6 bases). The TCR originated in a woman in her seventies with acute or convalescent COVID-19. CDR3 sequence (DNA): TGTGCCAGCAGTTTCACAGGGAACAATGAGCAGTTCTTC. It encodes CASSFTGNNEQFF.